This T cell receptor beta chain was documented in a study of blood T cells in healthy people across ages. This CDR3 comprises 15 residues. The junction had 7 bases not matched to a gene; V was cut back by 1 base and J by 5 bases. Germline V CDR1 and CDR2: DFQATT, SNEGSKA (reference sequence). The use of a sample-barcoded 5' primer and a J-beta primer mix characterized a second PCR of roughly 7 to 11 cycles. TCRdb re-called the 5' RACE reads with MiXCR, one entry per CDR3 protein. The table includes over 600,000 distinct CDR3 sequences, around 38% detected once. The receptor was derived from an elderly man in good health. V is TRBV20-1 and J is TRBJ2-1; 8 bases match TRBD2. The specimen was blood. CDR3 protein: CSARGGRAGDNEQFF. DNA for the CDR3: TGCAGTGCTAGAGGAGGACGAGCGGGAGACAATGAGCAGTTCTTC.